Listed below are T cell receptor beta chains from one sample, sequenced in a study of Graves' ophthalmopathy and Graves' hyperthyroidism. TCRdb used MiXCR to reprocess the multiplex PCR reads, holding one entry per CDR3 protein. This table has around 670,000 distinct CDR3 sequences, 40% appearing once. The material sequenced was peripheral blood. These receptors were obtained from an adult man with Graves' ophthalmopathy. Each CDR3 is given with its conserved first and last residue. D genes are given only for firm matches. The size of a clone is reported for some rows only, either as once, few or many, or as a class for expanded clones.

NA 14 few TRBJ1-2 TRBV19 CASSIVQGSYGYTF TGTGCCAGTAGTATAGTTCAGGGGAGCTATGGCTACACCTTC
NA 15 few TRBJ1-3 TRBV29-1 CSVGPGLNSGNTIYF TGCAGCGTGGGGCCAGGGCTTAACTCTGGAAACACCATATATTTT
NA 16 few TRBJ2-7 TRBV11-2 CASSPVGGRSSYEQYF TGTGCCAGCAGCCCCGTTGGGGGAAGGAGCTCCTACGAGCAGTACTTC
NA 13 NA TRBJ2-5 TRBV10-3 CAISVTARETQYF TGTGCCATCAGTGTCACAGCGAGGGAGACCCAGTACTTC
TRBD2 15 NA TRBJ2-7 TRBV14 CASSQWTSGNYEQYF TGTGCCAGCAGCCAATGGACTAGCGGGAACTACGAGCAGTACTTC
TRBD1 15 many TRBJ1-2 TRBV7-9 CASIAGGDSNYGYTF TGTGCCAGCATCGCTGGCGGGGACAGTAACTATGGCTACACCTTC
TRBD1 14 NA TRBJ1-1 TRBV7-9 CASSSTGASTEAFF TGTGCCAGCAGCTCGACAGGGGCCAGCACTGAAGCTTTCTTT
TRBD1 17 few TRBJ2-7 TRBV7-9 CASSLLTGTGKTYEQYF TGTGCCAGCAGCTTGTTGACCGGGACAGGGAAGACGTACGAGCAGTACTTC
NA 14 many TRBJ1-1 TRBV7-8 CASSTQTVNTEAFF TGTGCCAGCAGCACACAGACAGTAAACACTGAAGCTTTCTTT
NA 16 many TRBJ1-2 TRBV29-1 CSVEDGSASANYGYTF TGCAGCGTTGAAGATGGGTCCGCTTCAGCTAACTATGGCTACACCTTC
NA 16 many TRBJ1-2 TRBV15 CATSSTKQGVGYGYTF TGTGCCACCAGCAGCACAAAACAGGGTGTGGGCTATGGCTACACCTTC
TRBD1 13 few TRBJ2-7 TRBV29-1 CSGGQGVSYEQYF TGCAGCGGGGGACAGGGGGTCTCCTACGAGCAGTACTTC
TRBD1 18 once TRBJ2-1 TRBV25-1 CASSESGGGQGTYNEQFF TGTGCCAGCAGTGAGAGTGGGGGTGGACAGGGGACCTACAATGAGCAGTTCTTC
TRBD2 16 few TRBJ2-5 TRBV14 CASSQREGLRQGTQYF TGTGCCAGCAGCCAAAGGGAGGGCCTCCGTCAGGGGACCCAGTACTTC
NA 15 NA TRBJ2-5 TRBV10-3 CASSLRQTYQETQYF TGTGCCAGCAGTTTAAGGCAGACTTACCAAGAGACCCAGTACTTC
NA 13 many TRBJ2-5 TRBV29-1 CSVDPRPQETQYF TGCAGCGTTGATCCGAGGCCTCAAGAGACCCAGTACTTC
TRBD2 14 NA TRBJ2-7 TRBV7-9 CASSSTPGGHEQYF TGTGCCAGCAGCTCCACTCCGGGAGGACACGAGCAGTACTTC
NA 13 many TRBJ2-5 TRBV7-9 CASSFSGQETQYF TGTGCCAGCAGCTTCTCAGGGCAAGAGACCCAGTACTTC
TRBD1 14 NA TRBJ2-7 TRBV20-1 CSASDRAVGYEQYF TGCAGTGCTAGCGACAGGGCAGTCGGGTACGAGCAGTACTTC
TRBD1 14 many TRBJ2-7 TRBV10-3 CAISVGDSRSEQYF TGTGCCATCAGTGTCGGGGACAGCAGATCCGAGCAGTACTTC
TRBD1 14 NA TRBJ1-2 TRBV12-3/TRBV12-4 CASRDTGDPLGYTF TGTGCCAGCAGAGACACAGGGGACCCTCTAGGCTACACCTTC
NA 12 NA TRBJ1-1 TRBV10-3 CAISGRDTEAFF TGTGCCATCAGTGGGCGGGACACTGAAGCTTTCTTT
NA 13 many TRBJ2-2 TRBV29-1 CSASGGWDGELFF TGCAGCGCCTCGGGGGGCTGGGACGGGGAGCTGTTTTTT
NA 15 many TRBJ1-3 TRBV29-1 CSVEGEGGSGNTIYF TGCAGCGTTGAGGGGGAGGGAGGCTCTGGAAACACCATATATTTT
NA 17 NA TRBJ1-4 TRBV15 CATSRRLAEGPNEKLFF TGTGCCACCAGCAGACGACTAGCGGAGGGGCCCAATGAAAAACTGTTTTTT